What follows describes a single TCR beta chain. Its antigen is still unknown. CDR3 length equals 17 residues. Germline loops: CDR1 SGHRS, CDR2 YFSETQ. Trimming shortened V by 0 bases and J by 1 base, and 16 bases separated the two germline ends. The data originate from a study of T cell responses to AZD1222 COVID-19 vaccine. Study conclusions and caveats: Spike-specific TCR breadth rose after two AZD1222 doses, and depth rose as well.

TCRdb keeps only in-frame clones here, not all; method: immunoSEQ multiplex PCR. This table holds about 170,000 clones, about 92% found once. This receptor was obtained from an adult in good health. The input for sequencing was peripheral blood, taken on day 0 of AZD1222 vaccination. This sequence joins TRBV5-1 and TRBJ1-2, with no clear D. For the CDR3, the DNA is TGCGCCAGCAGCTTGGGATATTACCGAAGGGATAACTATGGCTACACCTTC. It encodes CASSLGYYRRDNYGYTF.